The 8 T cell receptor beta chains reported below all come from one sample, sequenced in a study of cytomegalovirus exposure and HLA in healthy donors. The PCR was carried out with 60 Vbeta primers and 13 Jbeta primers. The assay was immunoSEQ multiplex PCR, and TCRdb's table has in-frame clones only and misses some. The sample consists of some 150,000 clones, 70% to 90% of them appearing once. The specimen was PBMCs. Receptor source: a woman aged 18-29 years in good health and CMV-seronegative.

The rearrangement joins TRBV29-1 to TRBJ1-1; no reliable D call. CDR1 and CDR2 from the germline V gene are SQVTM and ANQGSEA. Trimming took 0 bases from V and 0 from J, leaving 17 bases between them. The CDR3 runs to 17 residues. The DNA for the CDR3 is TGCAGCGTTGAAGATACGTGGAGGCTTGGGCTGAACACTGAAGCTTTCTTT. Translating gives CSVEDTWRLGLNTEAFF.

The chain employs TRBV4-1 and TRBJ1-3; D is perhaps TRBD1 (6 bases). This CDR3 contains 16 residues. Looked up from germline, CDR1 is MGHRA and CDR2 is YSYEKL. Trimming shortened V by 4 bases and J by 4 bases, and 17 bases separated the two germline ends. The CDR3 protein is CASSPLGGEVGNTIYF. CDR3 DNA: TGCGCCAGCAGCCCTCTAGGGGGGGAAGTCGGAAACACCATATATTTT.

The V and J genes are TRBV2 and TRBJ2-5, with 9 bases lining up with TRBD1. J gave up 9 bases and V 6 bases, and 14 bases lay outside the gene matches. The CDR3 length is 15 residues. Germline loops: CDR1 SNHLY, CDR2 FYNNEI. The CDR3 region has the DNA TGTGCCAGCAGACCAACAGGGGGCTCCCAAACGGCCCAGTACTTC. Amino acid sequence: CASRPTGGSQTAQYF.

This rearrangement joins TRBV9 to TRBJ2-7; 7 bases line up with TRBD1. This CDR3 contains 14 residues. V lost 6 bases and J lost 1; bases outside the gene matches: 7. CDR1 SGDLS and CDR2 YYNGEE come from the germline V gene. The CDR3 sequence: CASTRTGQSYEQYF. In DNA, the CDR3 is TGTGCCAGCACCCGGACAGGCCAATCCTACGAGCAGTACTTC.

The chain has TRBV5-1 and TRBJ1-5; 9 bases align to TRBD1. The CDR3 runs 15 residues. The V gene's germline CDR1 is SGHRS and CDR2 YFSETQ. V lost 5 bases and J lost 3; bases outside the gene matches: 6. CDR3 loop: CASREGDRANQPQHF. DNA of the CDR3: TGCGCCAGCAGGGAGGGGGACAGGGCCAATCAGCCCCAGCATTTT.

This sequence joins TRBV10-3 and TRBJ1-2; no clear D. The CDR3 consists of 15 residues. V lost 0 bases and J 0 bases, leaving 8 bases between the germline ends. The germline CDR1 and CDR2 sequences are ENHRY and SYGVKD. Here the CDR3 reads CAISESDGANYGYTF. Written as DNA, the CDR3 is TGTGCCATCAGTGAGTCCGACGGAGCTAACTATGGCTACACCTTC.

The chain uses TRBV9 and TRBJ2-1; TRBD1 might be the D (6 bases). Germline V gene lookup returns CDR1 SGDLS and CDR2 YYNGEE. The CDR3 is 15 amino acids. The V end lost 0 bases, the J end lost 7 bases, and 14 bases lay between the germline ends. The DNA of the CDR3 is TGTGCCAGCAGCGTAGTGTCAGGGGCCCGGAATGAGCAGTTCTTC. Residues: CASSVVSGARNEQFF. Together with reference TRBV9 and TRBJ2-1, the CDR3 gives the full variable domain: DSGVTQTPKHLITATGQRVTLRCSPRSGDLSVYWYQQSLDQGLQFLIQYYNGEERAKGNILERFSAQQFPDLHSELNLSSLELGDSALYFCASSVVSGARNEQFFGPGTRLTVL.

Of note for this clone: The junction does not match germline at one end; this may be a read error. This sequence joins TRBV27 and TRBJ2-1; D may be TRBD1 (5 bases). Germline values: CDR1 MNHEY, CDR2 SMNVEV (reference sequence). The CDR3 extends over 10 amino acids. The CDR3 loop is CASWGPAMVF. The CDR3 DNA follows: TGTGCCAGTTGGGGCCCCGCTATGGTCTTC.